This T cell receptor (beta chain) was captured in a study of CD8 T cells in ankylosing spondylitis. Study-level results: Significant enrichment of disease-linked clones was reportedly seen in matched ankylosing spondylitis synovial fluid. Clones that were linked to disease were CD8+ and were relatively rare in peripheral blood.

Germline assignment: CDR1 MNHEY and CDR2 SMNVEV (reference sequence). The CDR3 contains 13 residues. The V segment lost 6 bases and the J segment 6 bases; nucleotides outside the gene matches: 3. This clonotype has a handful of counts. Its antigen is currently unknown. By quantitative 5'-RACE with molecular barcodes, the TCR beta libraries were made. Each CDR3 protein gets one entry after TCRdb re-called the 5' RACE reads with MiXCR. The repertoire holds 150,000 to 200,000 distinct CDR3 sequences, with around 9.6% as singletons. This clonotype was sampled from a female donor with ankylosing spondylitis or in good health (not recorded which). The chain has TRBV27 and TRBJ2-2, with 8 bases that match TRBD2. The sample consisted of blood, either unsorted or a sorted T cell fraction (not recorded which). The CDR3 here is CASRTGGAGELFF. The CDR3 bases are TGTGCCAGCAGAACGGGAGGGGCCGGGGAGCTGTTTTTT.